These 21 T cell receptor beta chains share one sample of origin, sequenced in a study of T cell responses to AZD1222 COVID-19 vaccine. Measured with immunoSEQ multiplex PCR; TCRdb has only the in-frame clones, and not every one. Of about 180,000 clones in the sample, just under 95% were seen once. The sequencing used peripheral blood, collected 28 days after the second dose of the MenACWY control vaccine. The receptors shown here come from an adult who received the MenACWY meningococcal vaccine as a control.

This clone was counted once. This chain uses TRBV7-9 with TRBJ2-2, with 7 bases fitting TRBD1. V lost 4 bases, J lost 9 bases, and 8 bases stayed unmatched. This CDR3 spans 14 amino acids. Germline loops: CDR1 SEHNR, CDR2 FQNEAQ (reference sequence). CDR3 sequence (DNA): TGTGCCAGCAGCTCCTACAGGGGTCCCCGGGAGCTGTTTTTT. It codes for CASSSYRGPRELFF.

The chain employs TRBV20-1 and TRBJ1-5; D is unclear. Germline V gene sequence: CDR1 DFQATT, CDR2 SNEGSKA (reference sequence). The CDR3 length is 12 residues. V lost 4 bases and J 1 base, leaving 5 bases between the germline ends. The CDR3 nucleotides read TGCAGTGCTACTGACAGCAATCAGCCCCAGCATTTT. Its protein is CSATDSNQPQHF.

The J gene is TRBJ1-5, the V gene TRBV4-2; D is ambiguous. This CDR3 contains 15 residues. The germline V gene has CDR1 LGHNA and CDR2 YNFKEQ. V gave up 0 bases and J gave up 11 bases, with 17 bases separating them. CDR3 DNA: TGTGCCAGCAGCCAAGAGCGGCAGGTGAGCGGGGCCCAGCATTTT. Its translation: CASSQERQVSGAQHF.

The chain is built from TRBV4-1 and TRBJ1-6, with a possible D match to TRBD1 (6 bases). Germline V gives CDR1 MGHRA, CDR2 YSYEKL. Between the trimmed V and J ends, which lost 2 bases and 0 bases, there was a span of 11 bases. The CDR3 has 17 amino acids. In DNA, the CDR3 is TGCGCCAGCAGCCAATACCAGGGGAGCTCCTATAATTCACCCCTCCACTTT. Protein sequence: CASSQYQGSSYNSPLHF.

The rearrangement joins TRBV3-1 (or the pseudogene TRBV3-2) to TRBJ1-2; TRBD1 is a possible D gene (5 bases). CDR3 length: 15 amino acids. The germline V gene has CDR1 LGHDT and CDR2 YNNKEL (reference sequence). V lost 2 bases, J lost 4 bases, and 14 bases lay in between. CDR3 bases: TGTGCCAGCAGCCAATTATCGCAGGGAGGCTATGGCTACACCTTC. Amino acid sequence: CASSQLSQGGYGYTF.

The rearrangement uses TRBV5-3 and TRBJ2-1; the D gene is possibly TRBD2 (6 bases). TRBV5-3 is an ORF; its function is uncertain. Trimming left V 3 bases short and J 3 bases short, with 7 bases between. The CDR3 spans 13 residues. The CDR3 bases are TGTGCCAGAAGCTGGGACTTCTACAATGAGCAGTTCTTC. Its protein is CARSWDFYNEQFF.

V and J are TRBV4-1 and TRBJ2-5, with 7 bases lining up with TRBD1. Germline loops: CDR1 MGHRA, CDR2 YSYEKL. This CDR3 is built from 13 residues. Trimming took 4 bases from V and 2 from J; bases not matched to a gene: 1. The CDR3 loop reads CASSPTGQETQYF. DNA of the CDR3: TGCGCCAGCAGCCCGACAGGGCAAGAGACCCAGTACTTC.

This chain uses TRBV7-3 with TRBJ2-7; the D gene is possibly TRBD2 (6 bases). The CDR3 length is 12 residues. With 2 bases removed from V and 5 bases from J, the gap between germline ends came to 7 bases. Germline V gene data show CDR1 as SGHTA and CDR2 as FQGTGA. The CDR3 DNA follows: TGTGCCAGCAGCTTAGGAGGGGACGAGCAGTACTTC. It yields the protein CASSLGGDEQYF.

The chain carries TRBV29-1 and TRBJ2-2; weak D call: TRBD1 (6 bases). The V gene lost 7 bases and the J gene lost 2 bases, with 11 bases spanning the gap. CDR1 is SQVTM and CDR2 is ANQGSEA in the germline V gene. The CDR3 spans 13 residues. This CDR3 is CSAGQTNTGELFF. Written as DNA, the CDR3 is TGCAGCGCCGGACAGACCAACACCGGGGAGCTGTTTTTT.

This chain joins TRBV5-1 and TRBJ2-5; D possibly uses TRBD1 or TRBD2 (5 bases each). This CDR3 has 15 amino acids. Germline loops: CDR1 SGHRS, CDR2 YFSETQ. Trimming stripped 4 bases from V and 3 bases from J, with 16 bases between. The CDR3 here is CASSISGTVEETQYF. CDR3 nucleotides: TGCGCCAGCAGCATCTCCGGGACGGTCGAAGAGACCCAGTACTTC.

This clone was recorded once. V and J are TRBV12-1 and TRBJ2-3; TRBD2 is the table's D call and was not checked against the DNA. TRBV12-1 is given as a pseudogene. The CDR3 contains 17 residues. CDR3 sequence: CASSSSSGGVWADTQYF. CDR3 coding DNA: TGTGCCAGCAGCTCGTCTAGCGGGGGGGTCTGGGCAGATACGCAGTATTTT.

The V and J genes are TRBV5-8 and TRBJ2-1, with D unresolved. The CDR3 spans 12 residues. The V end lost 0 bases, the J end lost 10 bases, and 8 bases lay between the germline ends. Germline V gives CDR1 SGHTS, CDR2 YDEGEE. CDR3 nucleotides: TGTGCCAGCAGCTTGGAGGTGGGGGAGCAGTTCTTC. Its protein is CASSLEVGEQFF.

A single count supports this clone. V and J are TRBV5-5 and TRBJ2-7; D is ambiguous. From germline, CDR1 is SGHKS and CDR2 YYEKEE (reference sequence). The CDR3 length is 13 residues. Trimming took 2 bases from V and 4 from J, leaving 10 bases between them. This CDR3 is CASSFTQRYEQYF. CDR3 DNA sequence: TGTGCCAGCAGCTTCACCCAAAGGTACGAGCAGTACTTC.

The chain employs TRBV10-3 and TRBJ1-5; D not resolved. This CDR3 is built from 15 residues. Germline CDR1 ENHRY, CDR2 SYGVKD. V lost 0 bases, J lost 0 bases, and 6 bases lay in between. The DNA for the CDR3 is TGTGCCATCAGTGAGTCAGATTATAGCAATCAGCCCCAGCATTTT. Protein: CAISESDYSNQPQHF.

The gene calls are TRBV13 and TRBJ1-4; 9 bases agree with TRBD1. The V gene's germline CDR1 is PRHDT and CDR2 FYEKMQ (reference sequence). The trim removed 5 bases at V and 7 bases at J, leaving 2 bases unmatched. CDR3 length: 13 residues. The CDR3 region is CASSPDRGEKLFF. In nucleotides, the CDR3 is TGTGCCAGCAGCCCGGACAGGGGTGAAAAACTGTTTTTT.

J is TRBJ2-1 and V is TRBV4-1; no definite D call. The CDR3 runs 15 residues. Germline CDR1 reads MGHRA; CDR2 reads YSYEKL. Trimming stripped 1 base from V and 4 bases from J, with 11 bases between. The DNA of the CDR3 is TGCGCCAGCAGCCAAGTTGCGGTGGGGTACAATGAGCAGTTCTTC. Protein sequence: CASSQVAVGYNEQFF.

V is TRBV5-6 and J is TRBJ2-1, with D tentatively TRBD2 (5 bases). Between the trimmed V and J ends, which lost 4 bases and 1 base, there was a span of 12 bases. Germline lookup yields CDR1 SGHDT and CDR2 YYEEEE. The CDR3 consists of 15 residues. As DNA, the CDR3 is TGTGCCAGCAGCCAGGTCCCGGGGTCCTACAATGAGCAGTTCTTC. It yields the protein CASSQVPGSYNEQFF. The full variable domain, in which reference TRBV5-6 and TRBJ2-1 provide the parts outside the CDR3, is DAGVTQSPTHLIKTRGQQVTLRCSPKSGHDTVSWYQQALGQGPQFIFQYYEEEERQRGNFPDRFSGHQFPNYSSELNVNALLLGDSALYLCASSQVPGSYNEQFFGPGTRLTVL.

This chain links TRBV27 with TRBJ2-7, with D maybe TRBD2 (5 bases). The CDR3 has 15 amino acids. Germline lookup yields CDR1 MNHEY and CDR2 SMNVEV (reference sequence). V was clipped by 6 bases and J by 0 bases, with 15 bases between them. CDR3: CASSLKPDSSYEQYF. The DNA for the CDR3 is TGTGCCAGCAGCCTTAAGCCGGACTCCTCCTACGAGCAGTACTTC.

Comments on this clone: Additional DNA sequences in this sample encode the identical CDR3. This rearrangement joins TRBV6-5 to TRBJ1-1; 10 positions match TRBD1. The junction had 4 bases not matched to a gene; V was cut back by 5 bases and J by 1 base. Germline values: CDR1 MNHEY, CDR2 SVGAGI. The CDR3 length is 15 residues. CDR3 amino acids: CASSTDRGRNTEAFF. The CDR3 bases are TGTGCCAGCAGTACGGACAGGGGGAGGAACACTGAAGCTTTCTTT.

V and J are TRBV3-1 (or the pseudogene TRBV3-2) and TRBJ2-7; D is undetermined. The CDR3 has 15 amino acids. Germline CDR1 is LGHDT and CDR2 is YNNKEL (reference sequence). Deletions cut 0 bases from V and 2 bases from J, with 11 bases between. In DNA form, the CDR3 reads TGTGCCAGCAGCCAAGATCCGTGGAGTACCTACGAGCAGTACTTC. Translated, it gives CASSQDPWSTYEQYF.

This chain links TRBV5-6 with TRBJ1-1, with D maybe TRBD1 (6 bases). Germline assignment: CDR1 SGHDT and CDR2 YYEEEE. Between the trimmed V and J ends, which lost 3 bases and 10 bases, there was a span of 19 bases. This CDR3 has 14 amino acids. The CDR3 protein is CASSSLRGGTPAFF. The CDR3 DNA reads TGTGCCAGCAGCTCGCTTAGAGGGGGGACTCCAGCTTTCTTT.